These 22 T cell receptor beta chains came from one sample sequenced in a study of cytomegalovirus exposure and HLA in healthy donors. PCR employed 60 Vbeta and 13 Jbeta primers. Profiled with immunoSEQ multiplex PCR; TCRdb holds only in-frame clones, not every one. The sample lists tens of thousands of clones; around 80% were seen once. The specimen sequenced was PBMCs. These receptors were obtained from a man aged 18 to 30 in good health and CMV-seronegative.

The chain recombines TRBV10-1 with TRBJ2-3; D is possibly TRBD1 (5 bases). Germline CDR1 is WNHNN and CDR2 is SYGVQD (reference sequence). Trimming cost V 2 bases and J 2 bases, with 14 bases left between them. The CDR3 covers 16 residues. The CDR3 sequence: CASSEPGNLDTDTQYF. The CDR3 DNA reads TGCGCCAGCAGTGAGCCAGGGAACTTGGACACAGATACGCAGTATTTT.

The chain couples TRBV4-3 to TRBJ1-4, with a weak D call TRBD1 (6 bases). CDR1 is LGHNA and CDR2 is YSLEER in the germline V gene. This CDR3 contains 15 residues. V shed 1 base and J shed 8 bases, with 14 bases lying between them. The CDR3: CASSQASQGREKLFF. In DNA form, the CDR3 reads TGCGCCAGCAGCCAAGCTTCACAGGGTCGAGAAAAACTGTTTTTT.

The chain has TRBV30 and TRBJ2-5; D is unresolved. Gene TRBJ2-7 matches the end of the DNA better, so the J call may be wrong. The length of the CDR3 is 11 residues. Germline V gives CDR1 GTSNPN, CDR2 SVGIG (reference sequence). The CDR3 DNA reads TGTGCCTGGAGTGTATTGTACGAGCAGTACTTC. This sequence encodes CAWSVLYEQYF.

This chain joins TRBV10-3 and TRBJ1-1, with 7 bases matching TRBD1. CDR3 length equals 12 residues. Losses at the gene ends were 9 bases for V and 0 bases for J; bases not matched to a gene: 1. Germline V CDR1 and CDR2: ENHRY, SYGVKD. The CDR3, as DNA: TGTGCCATAGGGGGCCTGAACACTGAAGCTTTCTTT. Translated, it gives CAIGGLNTEAFF.

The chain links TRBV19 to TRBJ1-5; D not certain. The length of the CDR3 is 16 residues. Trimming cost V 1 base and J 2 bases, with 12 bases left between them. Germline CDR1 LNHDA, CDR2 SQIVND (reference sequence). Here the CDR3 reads CASSIGFGSGNQPQHF. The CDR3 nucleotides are TGTGCCAGTAGTATAGGTTTTGGTAGCGGCAATCAGCCCCAGCATTTT.

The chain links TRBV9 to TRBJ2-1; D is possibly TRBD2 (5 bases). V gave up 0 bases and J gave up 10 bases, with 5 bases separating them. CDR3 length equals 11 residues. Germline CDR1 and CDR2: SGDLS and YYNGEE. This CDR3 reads CASSVGREQFF. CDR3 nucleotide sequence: TGTGCCAGCAGCGTAGGGAGGGAGCAGTTCTTC. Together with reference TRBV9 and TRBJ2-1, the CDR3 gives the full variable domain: DSGVTQTPKHLITATGQRVTLRCSPRSGDLSVYWYQQSLDQGLQFLIQYYNGEERAKGNILERFSAQQFPDLHSELNLSSLELGDSALYFCASSVGREQFFGPGTRLTVL.

The CDR3 region has the DNA TGCAGCGTTGGATTCGAGCTGTCGACCTACGAGCAGTACTTC. It translates to CSVGFELSTYEQYF. V usage is TRBV29-1 and J usage is TRBJ2-7, with unresolved D. Per germline, CDR1 SQVTM and CDR2 ANQGSEA. V gave up 4 bases and J gave up 2 bases, with 15 bases separating them. The CDR3 totals 14 residues.

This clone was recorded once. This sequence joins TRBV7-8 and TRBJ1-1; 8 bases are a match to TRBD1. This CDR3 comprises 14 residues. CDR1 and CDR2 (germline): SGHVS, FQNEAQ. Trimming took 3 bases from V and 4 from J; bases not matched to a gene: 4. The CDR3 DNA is TGTGCCAGCAGCTTTCACAGGGGGGGCACTGAAGCTTTCTTT. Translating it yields CASSFHRGGTEAFF.

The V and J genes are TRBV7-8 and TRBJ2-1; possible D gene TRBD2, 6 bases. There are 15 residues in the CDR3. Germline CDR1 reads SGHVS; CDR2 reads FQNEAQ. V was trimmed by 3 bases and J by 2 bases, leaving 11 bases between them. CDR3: CASSLARGTYNEQFF. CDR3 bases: TGTGCCAGCAGCTTGGCGCGGGGCACCTACAATGAGCAGTTCTTC.

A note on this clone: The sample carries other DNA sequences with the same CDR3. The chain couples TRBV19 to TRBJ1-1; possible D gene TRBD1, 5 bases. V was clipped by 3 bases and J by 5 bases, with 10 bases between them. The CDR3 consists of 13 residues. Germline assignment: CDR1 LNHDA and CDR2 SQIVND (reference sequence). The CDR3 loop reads CASSIQGATEAFF. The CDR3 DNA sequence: TGTGCCAGTAGTATTCAGGGTGCGACTGAAGCTTTCTTT.

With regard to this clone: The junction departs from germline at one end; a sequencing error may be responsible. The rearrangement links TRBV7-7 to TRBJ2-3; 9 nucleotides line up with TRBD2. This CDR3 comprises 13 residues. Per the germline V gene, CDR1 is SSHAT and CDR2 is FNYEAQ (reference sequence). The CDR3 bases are TGTGCTAGCAGCTTGGCGGGAGGGGATACGCAGTATTTT. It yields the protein CASSLAGGDTQYF.

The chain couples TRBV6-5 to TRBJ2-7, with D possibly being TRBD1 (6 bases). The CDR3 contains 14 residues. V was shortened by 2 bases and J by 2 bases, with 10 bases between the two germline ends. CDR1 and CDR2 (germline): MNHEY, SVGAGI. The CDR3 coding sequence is TGTGCCAGCAGTTACGTCAGGGGCACCTACGAGCAGTACTTC. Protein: CASSYVRGTYEQYF.

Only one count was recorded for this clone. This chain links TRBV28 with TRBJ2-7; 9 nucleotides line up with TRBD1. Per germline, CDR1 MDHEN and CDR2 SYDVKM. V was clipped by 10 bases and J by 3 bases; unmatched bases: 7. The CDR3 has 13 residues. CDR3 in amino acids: CAITGQGNYEQYF. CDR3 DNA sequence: TGTGCCATCACGGGACAGGGTAACTACGAGCAGTACTTC.

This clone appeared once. The CDR3 loop reads CASSATGQSYTGELFF. CDR3 nucleotides: TGTGCCAGCAGCGCTACGGGACAGTCTTACACCGGGGAGCTGTTTTTT. The J gene is TRBJ2-2, the V gene TRBV9; TRBD1 matches at 7 bases. Germline lookup yields CDR1 SGDLS and CDR2 YYNGEE. This CDR3 contains 16 residues. Trimming took 3 bases from V and 3 from J; bases not matched to a gene: 8.

CDR3 region: CASSITGRIQSPLHF. CDR3 nucleotide sequence: TGTGCCAGTAGTATAACAGGGAGAATTCAATCCCCCCTCCACTTT. This chain connects TRBV19 to TRBJ1-6; weak D call: TRBD1 (6 bases). Germline CDR1 and CDR2: LNHDA and SQIVND (reference sequence). The V and J ends lost 2 bases and 13 bases respectively, with 18 bases between them. This CDR3 contains 15 residues. The entire variable domain, with the rest obtained from reference TRBV19 and TRBJ1-6, is as follows: DGGITQSPKYLFRKEGQNVTLSCEQNLNHDAMYWYRQDPGQGLRLIYYSQIVNDFQKGDIAEGYSVSREKKESFPLTVTSAQKNPTAFYLCASSITGRIQSPLHFGNGTRLTVT.

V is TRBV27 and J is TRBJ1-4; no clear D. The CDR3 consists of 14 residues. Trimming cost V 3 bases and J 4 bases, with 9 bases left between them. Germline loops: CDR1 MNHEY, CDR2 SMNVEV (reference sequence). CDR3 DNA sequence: TGTGCCAGCAGTTTGCGGTACCTTAATGAAAAACTGTTTTTT. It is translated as CASSLRYLNEKLFF.

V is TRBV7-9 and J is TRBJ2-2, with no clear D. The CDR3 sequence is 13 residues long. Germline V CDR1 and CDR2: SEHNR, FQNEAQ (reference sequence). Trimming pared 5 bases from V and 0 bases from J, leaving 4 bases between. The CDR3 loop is CASSTSNTGELFF. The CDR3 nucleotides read TGTGCCAGCAGCACATCGAACACCGGGGAGCTGTTTTTT.

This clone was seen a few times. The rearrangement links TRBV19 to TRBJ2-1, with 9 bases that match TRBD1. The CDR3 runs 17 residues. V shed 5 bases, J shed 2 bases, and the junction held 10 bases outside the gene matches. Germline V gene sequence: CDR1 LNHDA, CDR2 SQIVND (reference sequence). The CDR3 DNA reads TGTGCCAGTAGTCTACACGGGGGACAGGGAACCTACAATGAGCAGTTCTTC. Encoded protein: CASSLHGGQGTYNEQFF.

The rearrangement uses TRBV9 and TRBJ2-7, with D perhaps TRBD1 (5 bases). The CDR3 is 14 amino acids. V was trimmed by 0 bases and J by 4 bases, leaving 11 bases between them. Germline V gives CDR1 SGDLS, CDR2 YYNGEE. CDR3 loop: CASSVAGYGYEQYF. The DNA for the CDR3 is TGTGCCAGCAGCGTAGCAGGGTACGGGTACGAGCAGTACTTC.

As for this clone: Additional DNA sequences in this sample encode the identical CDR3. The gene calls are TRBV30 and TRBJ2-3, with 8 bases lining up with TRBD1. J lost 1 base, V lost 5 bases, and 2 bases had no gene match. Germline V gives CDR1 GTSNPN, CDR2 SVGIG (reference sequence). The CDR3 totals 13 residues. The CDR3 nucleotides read TGTGCCTGGGGACAGGGACGCACAGATACGCAGTATTTT. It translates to CAWGQGRTDTQYF.

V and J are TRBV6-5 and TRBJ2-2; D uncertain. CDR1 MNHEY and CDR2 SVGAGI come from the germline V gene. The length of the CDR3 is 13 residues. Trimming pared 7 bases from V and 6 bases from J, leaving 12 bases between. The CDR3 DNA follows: TGTGCCAGCACGTCCGGTTTCCCCGGGGAGCTGTTTTTT. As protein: CASTSGFPGELFF.

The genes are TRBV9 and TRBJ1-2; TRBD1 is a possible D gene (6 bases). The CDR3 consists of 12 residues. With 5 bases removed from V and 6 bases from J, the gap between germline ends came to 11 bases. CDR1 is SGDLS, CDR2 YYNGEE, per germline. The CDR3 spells CASRDRMDGYTF. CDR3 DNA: TGTGCCAGCAGGGACAGAATGGATGGCTACACCTTC.